In its sample, the clone carrying this T cell receptor (beta chain) was seen once. The sample belongs to a study of blood T cell repertoires in COVID-19. J lost 5 bases, V lost 3 bases, and 6 bases had no gene match. Germline CDR1 LGHDT, CDR2 YNNKEL (reference sequence). The CDR3 loop spans 16 amino acids. TCRdb keeps only in-frame clones here, not all; method: immunoSEQ multiplex PCR. The data hold 190,000 or so clones, with around 88% observed a single time. The V gene is TRBV3-1 (or the pseudogene TRBV3-2), the J gene TRBJ2-3; 12 bases map to TRBD2. This sequence originates from a man aged 50 to 59 with active or convalescent COVID-19. The sequenced material came from peripheral blood. CDR3 DNA sequence: TGTGCCAGCAGCCACCCTAGCGGGGGGGGCGAAGATACGCAGTATTTT. It specifies CASSHPSGGGEDTQYF.